This is a list of T cell receptor beta chains from one sample in a study of blood T cell repertoires in COVID-19. Only in-frame clones appear in the TCRdb table, and some are missing; sequencing was by immunoSEQ multiplex PCR. The table lists some 250,000 clones, about 90% of them singletons, with over 9.5% in the top ten. The sequenced material came from peripheral blood. Receptors were obtained from a woman in her 30s with COVID-19, enrolled during active disease. Each CDR3 is given with its conserved first and last residue. D genes are given only for firm matches. Size is stated for part of the rows, as once, few or many counts, or as a class when the clone is expanded.

d_gene: TRBD2; abundance: .; j_gene: TRBJ2-3; v_gene: TRBV27; CDR3nt: TGTGCCAGCAGTTCGATCAGGACTAGCGGGGGGACGGATACGCAGTATTTT; CDR3aa: CASSSIRTSGGTDTQYF
d_gene: .; abundance: .; j_gene: TRBJ1-4; v_gene: TRBV13; CDR3nt: TGTGCCAGCAAGGACACCTTAAATGAAAAACTGTTTTTT; CDR3aa: CASKDTLNEKLFF
d_gene: TRBD2; abundance: .; j_gene: TRBJ2-1; v_gene: TRBV18; CDR3nt: TGTGCCAGCTCACCGGCCGGGACTAGCGGTTCGCGGGAGCAGTTCTTC; CDR3aa: CASSPAGTSGSREQFF
d_gene: .; abundance: .; j_gene: TRBJ1-1; v_gene: TRBV10-1; CDR3nt: TGCGCCAGCAGTGGTGACAGGTCTGAAGCTTTCTTT; CDR3aa: CASSGDRSEAFF
d_gene: TRBD1; abundance: .; j_gene: TRBJ2-1; v_gene: TRBV4-1; CDR3nt: TGCGCCAGCAGAACCGGGACAGGACCCTACAATGAGCAGTTCTTC; CDR3aa: CASRTGTGPYNEQFF
d_gene: .; abundance: .; j_gene: TRBJ2-1; v_gene: TRBV4-1; CDR3nt: TGCGCCAGCAGCCAAGTAATAGTCGTCATAAATGAGCAGTTCTTC; CDR3aa: CASSQVIVVINEQFF
d_gene: .; abundance: .; j_gene: TRBJ2-3; v_gene: TRBV5-1; CDR3nt: TGCGCCAGCAGCCCGGAGTACAGGGATACGCAGTATTTT; CDR3aa: CASSPEYRDTQYF
d_gene: .; abundance: .; j_gene: TRBJ2-3; v_gene: TRBV7-2; CDR3nt: TGTGCCAGCAGCTTAGCTAGCGGAATCGCAGATACGCAGTATTTT; CDR3aa: CASSLASGIADTQYF
d_gene: .; abundance: few; j_gene: TRBJ1-2; v_gene: TRBV18; CDR3nt: TGTGCCAGCTCACCTTCGACAGGAGTCTATGGCTACACCTTC; CDR3aa: CASSPSTGVYGYTF
d_gene: .; abundance: .; j_gene: TRBJ2-2; v_gene: TRBV24-1; CDR3nt: TGTGCCACCAGTGGGACAATGGGAACTAACACCGGGGAGCTGTTTTTT; CDR3aa: CATSGTMGTNTGELFF
d_gene: TRBD2; abundance: .; j_gene: TRBJ2-6; v_gene: TRBV4-2; CDR3nt: TGTGCCAGCAGCCAAGAAGGAGGCGGGGGCTCTGGGGCCAACGTCCTGACTTTC; CDR3aa: CASSQEGGGGSGANVLTF
d_gene: .; abundance: few; j_gene: TRBJ1-1; v_gene: TRBV12-3/TRBV12-4; CDR3nt: TGTGCCAGCAGCGTTGTAGAAACTGAAGCTTTCTTT; CDR3aa: CASSVVETEAFF
d_gene: TRBD2; abundance: .; j_gene: TRBJ2-1; v_gene: TRBV6-4; CDR3nt: TGTGCCAGCAGTGCGAGGCTAGCGGGCTCTTACAATGAGCAGTTCTTC; CDR3aa: CASSARLAGSYNEQFF
d_gene: .; abundance: .; j_gene: TRBJ1-1; v_gene: TRBV12-3/TRBV12-4; CDR3nt: TGTGCCAGCAGTACCGACAGCTACACTGAAGCTTTCTTT; CDR3aa: CASSTDSYTEAFF
d_gene: .; abundance: .; j_gene: TRBJ2-1; v_gene: TRBV11-2; CDR3nt: TGTGCCAGCAGCCTCGCCGGAGGGACCCTTAGAGAGTTCTTC; CDR3aa: CASSLAGGTLREFF
d_gene: .; abundance: few; j_gene: TRBJ2-3; v_gene: TRBV11-2; CDR3nt: TGTGCCAGCAGCTTACCGGGACTGGGCTTTAATACGCAGTATTTT; CDR3aa: CASSLPGLGFNTQYF
d_gene: .; abundance: .; j_gene: TRBJ1-2; v_gene: TRBV6-6; CDR3nt: TGTGCCAGCAGTTTGGGACACCCATATGGCTACACCTTC; CDR3aa: CASSLGHPYGYTF
d_gene: .; abundance: .; j_gene: TRBJ2-3; v_gene: TRBV29-1; CDR3nt: TGCAGCGTTAATAGCCCAGATACGCAGTATTTT; CDR3aa: CSVNSPDTQYF
d_gene: .; abundance: .; j_gene: TRBJ1-1; v_gene: TRBV30; CDR3nt: TGTGCCTGGGTTTCTCCAAGGGGGGGCCTGGCCACTGAAGCTTTCTTT; CDR3aa: CAWVSPRGGLATEAFF
d_gene: TRBD1; abundance: .; j_gene: TRBJ1-5; v_gene: TRBV13; CDR3nt: TGTGCCAGCAGTCAAGGACAGGGGGGGAGACAGCCCCAGCATTTT; CDR3aa: CASSQGQGGRQPQHF
d_gene: .; abundance: .; j_gene: TRBJ2-4; v_gene: TRBV27; CDR3nt: TGTGCCAGCAGTTTATCATCGTCACTAGCCAAAAACATTCAGTACTTC; CDR3aa: CASSLSSSLAKNIQYF
d_gene: TRBD1; abundance: .; j_gene: TRBJ1-5; v_gene: TRBV15; CDR3nt: TGTGCCACCGGACAGGTCAATCAGCCCCAGCATTTT; CDR3aa: CATGQVNQPQHF
d_gene: .; abundance: .; j_gene: TRBJ2-7; v_gene: TRBV10-3; CDR3nt: TGTGCCATCAGTGAAGGTCAAGAGGGCCCCTACGAGCAGTACTTC; CDR3aa: CAISEGQEGPYEQYF
d_gene: TRBD2; abundance: .; j_gene: TRBJ2-7; v_gene: TRBV30; CDR3nt: TGTGCCTGGAGTGTCGGGGGGGCCTACGAGCAGTACTTC; CDR3aa: CAWSVGGAYEQYF
d_gene: .; abundance: once; j_gene: TRBJ2-5; v_gene: TRBV7-8; CDR3nt: TGTGCCAGCAGCCCGCTCGGGGGTCTATTGGGGGAGACCCAGTACTTC; CDR3aa: CASSPLGGLLGETQYF
d_gene: .; abundance: .; j_gene: TRBJ2-2; v_gene: TRBV7-8; CDR3nt: TGTGCCAGCAGCTCACAGGACACCGGGGAGCTGTTTTTT; CDR3aa: CASSSQDTGELFF
d_gene: TRBD2; abundance: .; j_gene: TRBJ2-7; v_gene: TRBV7-9; CDR3nt: TGTGCCAGCAAGATTCCGATAGCGGGGGGGTACGAGCAGTACTTC; CDR3aa: CASKIPIAGGYEQYF
d_gene: .; abundance: .; j_gene: TRBJ1-2; v_gene: TRBV3-1/TRBV3-2; CDR3nt: TGTGCCAGCAGCCAAGTGGACAGAAACTATGGCTACACCTTC; CDR3aa: CASSQVDRNYGYTF
d_gene: TRBD2; abundance: .; j_gene: TRBJ2-3; v_gene: TRBV5-6; CDR3nt: TGTGCCAGCAGCTTGACAAGCGGGGGGATCGCAGATACGCAGTATTTT; CDR3aa: CASSLTSGGIADTQYF